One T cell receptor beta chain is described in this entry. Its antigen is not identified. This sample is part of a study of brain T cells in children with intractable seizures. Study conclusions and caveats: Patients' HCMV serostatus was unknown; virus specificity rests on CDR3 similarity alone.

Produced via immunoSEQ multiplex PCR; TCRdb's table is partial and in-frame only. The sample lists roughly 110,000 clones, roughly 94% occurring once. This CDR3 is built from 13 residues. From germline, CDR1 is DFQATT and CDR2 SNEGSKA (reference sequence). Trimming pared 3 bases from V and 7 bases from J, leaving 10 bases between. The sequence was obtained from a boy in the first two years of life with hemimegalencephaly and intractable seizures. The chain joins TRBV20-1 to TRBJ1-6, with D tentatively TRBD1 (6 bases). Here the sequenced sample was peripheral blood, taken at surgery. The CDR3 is CSASWQGNSPLHF. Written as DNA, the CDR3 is TGCAGTGCTAGTTGGCAGGGGAATTCACCCCTCCACTTT.